The 10 T cell receptor beta chains presented below share a single source sample, sequenced in a study of CD8 T cells in ankylosing spondylitis. MiXCR, run by TCRdb on the 5' RACE reads, gives a single entry per CDR3 protein. This sample has about 150,000 distinct CDR3 sequences, with 10% to 12% found just once. Sequencing was carried out using blood, either unsorted or a sorted T cell fraction (not recorded which). The receptors derive from a female donor with ankylosing spondylitis or in good health (not recorded which).

This clonotype was picked up many times. V gene TRBV7-3 combines with J gene TRBJ2-1; D not resolved. Trimming cost V 1 base and J 7 bases, with 8 bases left between them. The CDR3 totals 13 residues. Germline CDR1 is SGHTA and CDR2 is FQGTGA. CDR3 amino acids: CASSLMAINEQFF. Here the CDR3 DNA reads TGTGCCAGCAGCTTAATGGCAATTAATGAGCAGTTCTTC.

This clonotype was seen many times. The rearrangement links TRBV5-1 to TRBJ2-2; 11 nucleotides line up with TRBD2. The J segment lost 2 bases and the V segment lost 2 bases, leaving 8 bases of the junction unmatched. There are 18 residues in the CDR3. In germline, CDR1 is SGHRS, CDR2 YFSETQ. CDR3 nucleotide sequence: TGCGCCAGCAGCTTACAGACTAGCGGGACTTTAAACACCGGGGAGCTGTTTTTT. Translation gives CASSLQTSGTLNTGELFF.

This clonotype turned up a few times. The chain couples TRBV10-3 to TRBJ1-2, with no clear D. Between the trimmed V and J ends, which lost 1 base and 7 bases, there was a span of 4 bases. The CDR3 length is 11 residues. Germline CDR1 and CDR2: ENHRY and SYGVKD. CDR3 bases: TGTGCCATCAGTGAGTTTAGTGGCTACACCTTC. Amino acid sequence: CAISEFSGYTF.

This clonotype was picked up many times. Here the CDR3 reads CASSQDLSKGGDTQYF. The CDR3 DNA follows: TGTGCCAGCAGCCAAGATTTGAGCAAGGGGGGAGATACGCAGTATTTT. V gene TRBV3-1 combines with J gene TRBJ2-3, with D possibly being TRBD1 or TRBD2 (6 bases each). Trimming removed 0 bases from V and 5 bases from J, with 15 bases in between. From germline, CDR1 is LGHDT and CDR2 YNNKEL (reference sequence). The CDR3 contains 16 residues.

This clonotype was found many times. The V gene is TRBV11-2, the J gene TRBJ2-5; 9 positions match TRBD2. The CDR3 has 14 amino acids. The J segment lost 1 base and the V segment lost 4 bases, leaving 1 base of the junction unmatched. Germline V gene sequence: CDR1 SGHAT, CDR2 FQNNGV. This CDR3 is CASSSSGIQETQYF. The DNA of the CDR3 is TGTGCCAGCAGCTCTAGCGGGATCCAAGAGACCCAGTACTTC.

In its sample, this clonotype was seen many times. The V gene is TRBV12-3 or TRBV12-4, the J gene TRBJ2-7; D unresolved. Trimming took 5 bases from V and 12 from J, leaving 17 bases between them. CDR3 length equals 12 residues. The chain's CDR3 is CASSPYQTQMYF. CDR3 DNA: TGTGCCAGCAGTCCCTACCAGACCCAAATGTACTTC.

This clonotype was observed at least ten times. The CDR3 DNA reads as TGCGCCAGCAGCCTGGAGGGGACGGGGAACACTGAAGCTTTCTTT. Translated: CASSLEGTGNTEAFF. This chain joins TRBV5-1 and TRBJ1-1; maybe TRBD1 (5 bases). Trimming cost V 4 bases and J 1 base, with 14 bases left between them. Germline V gene lookup returns CDR1 SGHRS and CDR2 YFSETQ. The CDR3 loop spans 15 amino acids. The whole variable domain, remainder taken from reference TRBV5-1 and TRBJ1-1, is KAGVTQTPRYLIKTRGQQVTLSCSPISGHRSVSWYQQTPGQGLQFLFEYFSETQRNKGNFPGRFSGRQFSNSRSEMNVSTLELGDSALYLCASSLEGTGNTEAFFGQGTRLTVV.

This clonotype appeared many times. The CDR3 sequence is CASRRDREGNEQFF. The DNA for the CDR3 is TGTGCCAGCAGGCGCGACAGGGAGGGCAATGAGCAGTTCTTC. The V and J genes are TRBV6-1 and TRBJ2-1; D is tentatively TRBD1 or TRBD2 (7 bases each). Germline CDR1 MNHNS, CDR2 SASEGT. The CDR3 totals 14 residues. The V gene lost 6 bases and the J gene lost 6 bases, with 15 bases spanning the gap.

This clonotype was seen a handful of times. The rearrangement links TRBV30 to TRBJ2-2, with D hard to call. The CDR3 has 15 residues. Germline V CDR1 and CDR2: GTSNPN, SVGIG (reference sequence). V was trimmed by 5 bases and J by 4 bases, leaving 17 bases between them. CDR3 sequence reads: CAWAVDPRSTGELFF. CDR3 bases: TGTGCCTGGGCCGTAGACCCGAGGAGCACCGGGGAGCTGTTTTTT.

This clonotype was picked up many times. The rearrangement uses TRBV6-2 or TRBV6-3 and TRBJ1-1; 8 nucleotides match TRBD1. The ends lost 2 bases at V and 0 bases at J; junction bases unmatched: 8. The germline V gene has CDR1 MNHEY and CDR2 SVGEGT. The CDR3 extends over 17 amino acids. The CDR3 DNA follows: TGTGCCAGCAGTTACCCGGCGGGACAGGTCATGAACACTGAAGCTTTCTTT. Translated: CASSYPAGQVMNTEAFF.